The rows below give T cell receptor beta chains drawn from one sample of a study of technical replicates of blood from a handful of donors. Produced via immunoSEQ multiplex PCR; TCRdb's table is partial and in-frame only. The sample holds approximately 50,000 clones, 90% to 96% seen once. Sequencing input: T cells isolated from PBMCs. Receptor source: a human donor in good health. Each CDR3 is given with its conserved first and last residue. Each record gives: CDR3 DNA, CDR3 protein, V gene, clone size, J gene, D gene. D genes are given only for firm matches. Only some rows state a clone size, as once, few, many or a class for expanded clones.

cdr3_nt: TGTGCCACCAGCAGAGAACTAGCGGGGGCCCTCCAAGAGACCCAGTACTTC; cdr3_aa: CATSRELAGALQETQYF; v_call: TRBV15; clone_size: -; j_call: TRBJ2-5; d_call: TRBD2
cdr3_nt: TGTGCCAGCAATTCAAACAACCCTGAAGCTTTCTTT; cdr3_aa: CASNSNNPEAFF; v_call: TRBV9; clone_size: -; j_call: TRBJ1-1; d_call: -
cdr3_nt: TGTGCCAGCAGCTTTACCCCCGGACAGGCTAGCTCTGGAAACACCATATATTTT; cdr3_aa: CASSFTPGQASSGNTIYF; v_call: TRBV11-2; clone_size: few; j_call: TRBJ1-3; d_call: TRBD1
cdr3_nt: TGCGCCAGCAGCCAAGATCTTTGGCACACTGAAGCTTTCTTT; cdr3_aa: CASSQDLWHTEAFF; v_call: TRBV4-1; clone_size: -; j_call: TRBJ1-1; d_call: -
cdr3_nt: TGTGCCAGCAGAGGTGCAAGGGGAGAAAAACTGTTTTTT; cdr3_aa: CASRGARGEKLFF; v_call: TRBV7-9; clone_size: -; j_call: TRBJ1-4; d_call: -
cdr3_nt: TGTGCTAGTGGTTTTTCTTCGAGAGGCTTCGGGGAGCTGTTTTTT; cdr3_aa: CASGFSSRGFGELFF; v_call: TRBV12-5; clone_size: -; j_call: TRBJ2-2; d_call: -
cdr3_nt: TGCGCCAGCAGCTTGTTCCCAGGGGAGTATGGCTACACCTTC; cdr3_aa: CASSLFPGEYGYTF; v_call: TRBV5-1; clone_size: -; j_call: TRBJ1-2; d_call: -
cdr3_nt: TGTGCCAGCAGTTCCGGGACAAACTATGGCTACACCTTC; cdr3_aa: CASSSGTNYGYTF; v_call: TRBV6-5; clone_size: -; j_call: TRBJ1-2; d_call: -
cdr3_nt: TGCGCCAGCAGCCAAGATGCTAGCGGGACGGATACGCAGTATTTT; cdr3_aa: CASSQDASGTDTQYF; v_call: TRBV4-3; clone_size: -; j_call: TRBJ2-3; d_call: TRBD2
cdr3_nt: TGTGCCAGCAGCGTAGGAGAGATGAACACTGAAGCTTTCTTT; cdr3_aa: CASSVGEMNTEAFF; v_call: TRBV9; clone_size: -; j_call: TRBJ1-1; d_call: -
cdr3_nt: TGTGCCTGGAGTTCCACAAGGAGGGGACTTAGCAATCAGCCCCAGCATTTT; cdr3_aa: CAWSSTRRGLSNQPQHF; v_call: TRBV30; clone_size: -; j_call: TRBJ1-5; d_call: -
cdr3_nt: TGTGCCAGCAGCGTAGAACTAGCGGGGAGCAAGGAGCTGTTTTTT; cdr3_aa: CASSVELAGSKELFF; v_call: TRBV9; clone_size: -; j_call: TRBJ2-2; d_call: TRBD2
cdr3_nt: TGTGCCAGCAGCTTGGCGGGGGGAGTCCAAGAGACCCAGTACTTC; cdr3_aa: CASSLAGGVQETQYF; v_call: TRBV5-5; clone_size: -; j_call: TRBJ2-5; d_call: TRBD2
cdr3_nt: TGTGCCAGCAGTGAAGAAAGGACAGCGATCTACGAGCAGTACTTC; cdr3_aa: CASSEERTAIYEQYF; v_call: TRBV6-1; clone_size: once; j_call: TRBJ2-7; d_call: -
cdr3_nt: TGTGCCAGCAGCTTAGGACAGGGGAGATACGAGCAGTACTTC; cdr3_aa: CASSLGQGRYEQYF; v_call: TRBV7-2; clone_size: -; j_call: TRBJ2-7; d_call: TRBD1
cdr3_nt: TGCAGCGCTAGACAGGTCAACACTGAAGCTTTCTTT; cdr3_aa: CSARQVNTEAFF; v_call: TRBV29-1; clone_size: -; j_call: TRBJ1-1; d_call: -
cdr3_nt: TGTGCCAGCAGCGTGGGGCAAGGGACCCAGTACTTC; cdr3_aa: CASSVGQGTQYF; v_call: TRBV9; clone_size: -; j_call: TRBJ2-5; d_call: -
cdr3_nt: TGTGCCAGTAGTTGGACTAGCGGTTACGAGCAGTACTTC; cdr3_aa: CASSWTSGYEQYF; v_call: TRBV19; clone_size: -; j_call: TRBJ2-7; d_call: TRBD2
cdr3_nt: TGTGCCAGCAGCTTGGGGACAGGGGATGGCTACACCTTC; cdr3_aa: CASSLGTGDGYTF; v_call: TRBV5-6; clone_size: -; j_call: TRBJ1-2; d_call: TRBD1
cdr3_nt: TGTGCCAGTAGTATAGATCTGGACAGGGGGAGAGAGCCCCAGCATTTT; cdr3_aa: CASSIDLDRGREPQHF; v_call: TRBV19; clone_size: -; j_call: TRBJ1-5; d_call: TRBD1
cdr3_nt: TGTGCTAGCAGCCTGACTAGCGGGCTTTACAATGAGCAGTTCTTC; cdr3_aa: CASSLTSGLYNEQFF; v_call: TRBV7-7; clone_size: -; j_call: TRBJ2-1; d_call: TRBD2
cdr3_nt: TGTGCCAGCAGCTTGATGGCGGGGACTGAAGCTTTCTTT; cdr3_aa: CASSLMAGTEAFF; v_call: TRBV5-6; clone_size: -; j_call: TRBJ1-1; d_call: -
cdr3_nt: TGTGCCAGCAGCCACGGACAGGGCCTATCCTCCTACGAGCAGTACTTC; cdr3_aa: CASSHGQGLSSYEQYF; v_call: TRBV5-6; clone_size: -; j_call: TRBJ2-7; d_call: TRBD1
cdr3_nt: TGTGCCAGCAGCCAAGCCACAGGGGTCCAAGAGACCCAGTACTTC; cdr3_aa: CASSQATGVQETQYF; v_call: TRBV14; clone_size: -; j_call: TRBJ2-5; d_call: TRBD1
cdr3_nt: TGTGCCATCAAGAGCCCGGGGAAGCCCCAGCATTTT; cdr3_aa: CAIKSPGKPQHF; v_call: TRBV10-3; clone_size: -; j_call: TRBJ1-5; d_call: -
cdr3_nt: TGTGCCAGCAGCTTTGTCCAGGACAGGCCCCGCAACTATGGCTACACCTTC; cdr3_aa: CASSFVQDRPRNYGYTF; v_call: TRBV7-9; clone_size: once; j_call: TRBJ1-2; d_call: TRBD1
cdr3_nt: TGTGCCAGCAGCCTAGACAATCAGCCCCAGCATTTT; cdr3_aa: CASSLDNQPQHF; v_call: TRBV2; clone_size: once; j_call: TRBJ1-5; d_call: -
cdr3_nt: TGTGCCAGCAGCGCCAACCGGCGGACCGCGGCGGGCGATGAGCAGTTCTTC; cdr3_aa: CASSANRRTAAGDEQFF; v_call: TRBV9; clone_size: -; j_call: TRBJ2-1; d_call: -
cdr3_nt: TGTGCCAGCAGTCGGGGGGTCTACAATGAGCAGTTCTTC; cdr3_aa: CASSRGVYNEQFF; v_call: TRBV2; clone_size: -; j_call: TRBJ2-1; d_call: TRBD2
cdr3_nt: TGTGCTGGGAGGGGCTGGCCTCTCTACAATGAGCAGTTCTTC; cdr3_aa: CAGRGWPLYNEQFF; v_call: TRBV30; clone_size: -; j_call: TRBJ2-1; d_call: TRBD2
cdr3_nt: TGCGCCAGCAGCCGGGCTGACAGGGGTTCCTACGAGCAGTACTTC; cdr3_aa: CASSRADRGSYEQYF; v_call: TRBV4-1; clone_size: -; j_call: TRBJ2-7; d_call: TRBD1
cdr3_nt: TGTGCCAGCAGCGCCATAAGGGGGAGCGAGCAGTACTTC; cdr3_aa: CASSAIRGSEQYF; v_call: TRBV9; clone_size: -; j_call: TRBJ2-7; d_call: -
cdr3_nt: TGTGCCAGTAGCACAAGCGGGACTTTCTACATGAACACTGAAGCTTTCTTT; cdr3_aa: CASSTSGTFYMNTEAFF; v_call: TRBV19; clone_size: -; j_call: TRBJ1-1; d_call: -
cdr3_nt: TGTGCCAGTAGTATAGGCGCGAACACTGAAGCTTTCTTT; cdr3_aa: CASSIGANTEAFF; v_call: TRBV19; clone_size: -; j_call: TRBJ1-1; d_call: -
cdr3_nt: TGTGCCAGCAGCTTAAGTGTCGGAGAGTCCTACGAGCAGTACTTC; cdr3_aa: CASSLSVGESYEQYF; v_call: TRBV7-3; clone_size: -; j_call: TRBJ2-7; d_call: -
cdr3_nt: TGTGCCAGCAGCTCGACAGGGCTTAGCACCTTC; cdr3_aa: CASSSTGLSTF; v_call: TRBV7-8; clone_size: once; j_call: TRBJ1-2; d_call: TRBD1
cdr3_nt: TGTGCCAGTAGTTCCCCAGGGAATGGCTACACCTTC; cdr3_aa: CASSSPGNGYTF; v_call: TRBV19; clone_size: -; j_call: TRBJ1-2; d_call: -
cdr3_nt: TGTGCCAGTAGTTATTCGGTTACCTACGAGCAGTACTTC; cdr3_aa: CASSYSVTYEQYF; v_call: TRBV19; clone_size: once; j_call: TRBJ2-7; d_call: -
cdr3_nt: TGTGCCAGCAGCTTAAGTTACGGGACTACCTCCTACGAGCAGTACTTC; cdr3_aa: CASSLSYGTTSYEQYF; v_call: TRBV12-1; clone_size: -; j_call: TRBJ2-7; d_call: -
cdr3_nt: TGTGCTAGTGGTTTGCAGGCGGGAGGGGGTACCGGGGAGCTGTTTTTT; cdr3_aa: CASGLQAGGGTGELFF; v_call: TRBV12-5; clone_size: -; j_call: TRBJ2-2; d_call: TRBD2
cdr3_nt: TGTGCCAGCAGCTTAGAGGGGGCAGATACGCAGTATTTT; cdr3_aa: CASSLEGADTQYF; v_call: TRBV7-2; clone_size: -; j_call: TRBJ2-3; d_call: -
cdr3_nt: TGTGCCAGCAGCTTGACTTTTGGACAGGAGGAGCAGTTCTTC; cdr3_aa: CASSLTFGQEEQFF; v_call: TRBV7-3; clone_size: -; j_call: TRBJ2-1; d_call: TRBD1
cdr3_nt: TGTGCCAGCAGCTTGTCAGACGGGTGGCGAGAGACCCAGTACTTC; cdr3_aa: CASSLSDGWRETQYF; v_call: TRBV5-8; clone_size: -; j_call: TRBJ2-5; d_call: -
cdr3_nt: TGTGCCAGCAGCCATATGACAGGTGGCCAGCATTTT; cdr3_aa: CASSHMTGGQHF; v_call: TRBV14; clone_size: -; j_call: TRBJ1-5; d_call: -
cdr3_nt: TGTGCCAGCAGCAAAGCGGGAGGGCACGAGACCCAGTACTTC; cdr3_aa: CASSKAGGHETQYF; v_call: TRBV5-4; clone_size: -; j_call: TRBJ2-5; d_call: TRBD2
cdr3_nt: TGCGCCAGCAGCCATGGAGACAGAATCCAAGAGACCCAGTACTTC; cdr3_aa: CASSHGDRIQETQYF; v_call: TRBV4-1; clone_size: -; j_call: TRBJ2-5; d_call: -
cdr3_nt: TGTGCCAGCAGCATAGGACTAGCGGGGATCACAGATACGCAGTATTTT; cdr3_aa: CASSIGLAGITDTQYF; v_call: TRBV2; clone_size: -; j_call: TRBJ2-3; d_call: TRBD2
cdr3_nt: TGCAGTGCCCAGGGGGCTTTTGGCTACACCTTC; cdr3_aa: CSAQGAFGYTF; v_call: TRBV20-1; clone_size: -; j_call: TRBJ1-2; d_call: TRBD1
cdr3_nt: TGTGCCAGCTCGCCTCTAGCGGGAGCATCCTACAATGAGCAGTTCTTC; cdr3_aa: CASSPLAGASYNEQFF; v_call: TRBV18; clone_size: -; j_call: TRBJ2-1; d_call: TRBD2
cdr3_nt: TGTGCCACCAGCAGAGAAGGGGCCGCTGAAGCTTTCTTT; cdr3_aa: CATSREGAAEAFF; v_call: TRBV15; clone_size: once; j_call: TRBJ1-1; d_call: -
cdr3_nt: TGCGCCAGCAGCCAGTCGCAGGGAACTGGAAACACCATATATTTT; cdr3_aa: CASSQSQGTGNTIYF; v_call: TRBV4-3; clone_size: -; j_call: TRBJ1-3; d_call: -
cdr3_nt: TGTGCCAGCAGTTACTCGGACAGGGACGGCTACACCTTC; cdr3_aa: CASSYSDRDGYTF; v_call: TRBV6-5; clone_size: -; j_call: TRBJ1-2; d_call: TRBD1
cdr3_nt: TGTGCCACCAGCAGAGTTGGCGGCTCCTACGAGCAGTACTTC; cdr3_aa: CATSRVGGSYEQYF; v_call: TRBV15; clone_size: -; j_call: TRBJ2-7; d_call: -